This T cell receptor (beta chain) was identified in a study of cytomegalovirus exposure and HLA in healthy donors. With 0 bases clipped from V and 4 bases from J, the junction kept 6 bases outside the gene matches. The germline gives CDR1 MGHRA, CDR2 YSYEKL. The CDR3 sequence is 16 residues long. PCR used 60 Vbeta primers and 13 Jbeta primers. Sequencing used immunoSEQ multiplex PCR; TCRdb keeps in-frame clones, though not all of them. The table records tens of thousands of clones, less than 90% of them present only once. This receptor was taken from a female donor in good health and CMV-seronegative. The chain couples TRBV4-1 to TRBJ2-3; 8 bases fit TRBD2. Input material: PBMCs. The CDR3 region has the DNA TGCGCCAGCAGCCAAGAGGGACTAGGAGCCCCAGATACGCAGTATTTT. Amino acid sequence: CASSQEGLGAPDTQYF.